One T cell receptor beta chain is described in this entry. This CDR3 is 14 amino acids long. The sample originates from a study of blood T cell repertoires in COVID-19. For the study at large: Samples taken during acute and convalescent COVID-19 were collected in the United States, Italy and Spain. T cells, B-cell-depleted T cells, or PBMCs supplied cDNA or gDNA.

Authors' analysis steps: Amplification of reference gene primers provided the estimated nucleated cell counts. Here immunoSEQ multiplex PCR was the method, and the copy in TCRdb shows in-frame clones only, minus some. The V and J calls and the clone size are those of that table, but D and trimming were determined from the DNA. The repertoire has roughly 100,000 clones, over 75% of them found once; the top ten carry 4.5% to 5.5%. This TCR came from a man aged 45-60 years with acute or convalescent COVID-19. The gene calls are TRBV21-1 and TRBJ2-5; no DNA check was done on the table's D call, TRBD1. TRBV21-1 is a listed pseudogene. The sequenced sample was peripheral blood. CDR3 in DNA: TGTGCCAGCAGCAAAGGAGACAGCCAAGAGACCCAGTACTTC. Translated, it gives CASSKGDSQETQYF.